The 3 T cell receptor beta chains listed next were all sequenced from one sample in a study of CXCR3-negative and CXCR3-positive naive CD8 T cells. UMI-labeled 5' RACE TRB cDNA libraries were prepared from the cells. TCRdb reprocessed the 5' RACE reads; each CDR3 protein has one entry and no DNA is given. This table holds over 95,000 distinct CDR3 sequences. Study-wide results and limits: Compared with CXCR3-negative naive cells, CXCR3-positive naive cells showed more hydrophobic TRB CDR3s.

Their target antigens are unknown. Sequences were obtained from naive CXCR3+ CD8+ T cells from blood. Documented subset: CD45RO-CCR7+CD27+CD95- naive CD8+ T cells expressing CXCR3 (TNR3+). The receptors were gathered from a human donor in good health. Some clones in this sample may be carry-over from other donors' samples.

This chain joins TRBV3-1 and TRBJ2-7; with no DNA, the TCRdb D assignment of TRBD2 cannot be verified. Per the germline V gene, CDR1 is LGHDT and CDR2 is YNNKEL (reference sequence). CDR3 size: 17 residues. The CDR3 region is CASSPRVGLAGHYEQYF.

The chain couples TRBV7-2 to TRBJ2-1; TCRdb proposes TRBD2, but this gene call is untestable without DNA. CDR3 length: 15 amino acids. The V gene's germline CDR1 is SGHTA and CDR2 FQGNSA. The CDR3 loop is CASSLGLAGYNEQFF.

The V gene is TRBV15, the J gene TRBJ2-1; without DNA, the TCRdb call of TRBD1 cannot be checked. Germline values: CDR1 LNHNV, CDR2 YYDKDF (reference sequence). This CDR3 comprises 14 residues. CDR3 sequence: CATSDTGTYNEQFF.